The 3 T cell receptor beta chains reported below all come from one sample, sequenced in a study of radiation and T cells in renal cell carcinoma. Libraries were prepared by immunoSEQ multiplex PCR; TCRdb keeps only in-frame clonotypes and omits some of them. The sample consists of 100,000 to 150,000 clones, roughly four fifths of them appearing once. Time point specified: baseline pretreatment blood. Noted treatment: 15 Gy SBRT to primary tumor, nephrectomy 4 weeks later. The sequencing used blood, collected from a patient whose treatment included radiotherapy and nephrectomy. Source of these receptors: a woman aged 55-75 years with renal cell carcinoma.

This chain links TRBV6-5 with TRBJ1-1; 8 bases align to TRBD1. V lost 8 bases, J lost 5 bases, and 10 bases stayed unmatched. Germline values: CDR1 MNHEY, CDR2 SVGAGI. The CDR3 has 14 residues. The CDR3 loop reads CASSQMTGATEAFF. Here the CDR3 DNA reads TGTGCCAGCTCCCAGATGACAGGGGCAACTGAAGCTTTCTTT.

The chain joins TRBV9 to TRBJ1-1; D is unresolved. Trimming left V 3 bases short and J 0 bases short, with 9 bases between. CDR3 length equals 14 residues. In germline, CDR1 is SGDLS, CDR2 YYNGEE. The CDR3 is CASSDSPLNTEAFF. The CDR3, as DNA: TGTGCCAGCAGCGATAGTCCCTTGAACACTGAAGCTTTCTTT. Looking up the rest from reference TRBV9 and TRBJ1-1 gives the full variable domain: DSGVTQTPKHLITATGQRVTLRCSPRSGDLSVYWYQQSLDQGLQFLIQYYNGEERAKGNILERFSAQQFPDLHSELNLSSLELGDSALYFCASSDSPLNTEAFFGQGTRLTVV.

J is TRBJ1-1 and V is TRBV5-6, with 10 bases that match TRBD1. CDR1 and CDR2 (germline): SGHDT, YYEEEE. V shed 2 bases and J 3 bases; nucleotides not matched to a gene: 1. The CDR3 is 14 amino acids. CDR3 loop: CASSFGQGDTEAFF. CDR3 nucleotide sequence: TGTGCCAGCAGCTTTGGACAGGGGGACACTGAAGCTTTCTTT.